Listed below are T cell receptor beta chains from one sample, sequenced in a study of T cells in Graves' hyperthyroidism and ophthalmopathy. Each CDR3 protein is one row after TCRdb ran MiXCR on the multiplex PCR reads. The sample has over 250,000 distinct CDR3 sequences, around a quarter seen once; the top ten hold over 25%. The sample was blood. The receptors were gathered from a man aged 40-55 years with Graves' hyperthyroidism that later progressed to Graves' ophthalmopathy. The conserved cysteine and the conserved F or W are not part of the CDR3 here. Fields, in order: J gene, V gene, CDR3 protein.

J: TRBJ2-7
V: TRBV7-9
CDR3: ASSPRVGGPPYEQY

J: TRBJ2-5
V: TRBV7-2
CDR3: ASSSTGEAETQY

J: TRBJ2-7
V: TRBV4-1
CDR3: ASSRPGLESSQQY

J: TRBJ1-5
V: TRBV15
CDR3: ATSRGTVSDSNQPQH

J: TRBJ1-6
V: TRBV5-8
CDR3: ASTFYIDSPLH

J: TRBJ1-2
V: TRBV19
CDR3: ASSDGPLAGYT

J: TRBJ1-2
V: TRBV12-3/TRBV12-4
CDR3: ASSRDRGKSGYT

J: TRBJ2-5
V: TRBV20-1
CDR3: SAREWVQETQY

J: TRBJ2-7
V: TRBV28
CDR3: ASNLQGFSRNEQY

J: TRBJ2-7
V: TRBV19
CDR3: ASSIVRAGVRGSSYEQY

J: TRBJ2-7
V: TRBV28
CDR3: ASSLPSRRGYEQY

J: TRBJ1-2
V: TRBV29-1
CDR3: SATFQPGRGYGYT

J: TRBJ1-1
V: TRBV28
CDR3: ASSQQGDTEAF

J: TRBJ2-2
V: TRBV29-1
CDR3: SVALKGSGELF

J: TRBJ1-1
V: TRBV15
CDR3: ATSRVNWDRMNTEAF

J: TRBJ2-7
V: TRBV13
CDR3: ASSRRGEDEQY

J: TRBJ1-2
V: TRBV12-3/TRBV12-4
CDR3: ASRQGTIPNYGYT

J: TRBJ2-7
V: TRBV3-1
CDR3: ASSQLRDKFPYEQY

J: TRBJ1-2
V: TRBV19
CDR3: ASSKTGSGYT

J: TRBJ2-7
V: TRBV24-1
CDR3: ATNRVRREQY

J: TRBJ1-5
V: TRBV28
CDR3: ASSYARGVTNQPQH

J: TRBJ2-7
V: TRBV10-3
CDR3: AIRPAWGGDSYEQY

J: TRBJ2-5
V: TRBV6-2/TRBV6-3
CDR3: ASSYLQTGRKTQY

J: TRBJ1-2
V: TRBV9
CDR3: ASSVGIEGAGYT